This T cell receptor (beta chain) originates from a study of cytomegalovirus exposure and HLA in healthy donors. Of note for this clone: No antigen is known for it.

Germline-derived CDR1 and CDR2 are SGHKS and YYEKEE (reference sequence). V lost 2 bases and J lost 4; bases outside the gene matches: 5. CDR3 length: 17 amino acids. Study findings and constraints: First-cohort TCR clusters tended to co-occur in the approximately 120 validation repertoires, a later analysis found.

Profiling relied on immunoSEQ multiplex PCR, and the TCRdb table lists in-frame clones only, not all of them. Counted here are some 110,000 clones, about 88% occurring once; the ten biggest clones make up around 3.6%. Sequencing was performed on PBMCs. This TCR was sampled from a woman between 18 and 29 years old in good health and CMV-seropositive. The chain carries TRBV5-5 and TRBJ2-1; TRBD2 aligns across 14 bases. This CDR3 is CASSFGLAGGKYNEQFF. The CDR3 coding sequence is TGTGCCAGCAGCTTCGGACTAGCGGGGGGAAAGTACAATGAGCAGTTCTTC.